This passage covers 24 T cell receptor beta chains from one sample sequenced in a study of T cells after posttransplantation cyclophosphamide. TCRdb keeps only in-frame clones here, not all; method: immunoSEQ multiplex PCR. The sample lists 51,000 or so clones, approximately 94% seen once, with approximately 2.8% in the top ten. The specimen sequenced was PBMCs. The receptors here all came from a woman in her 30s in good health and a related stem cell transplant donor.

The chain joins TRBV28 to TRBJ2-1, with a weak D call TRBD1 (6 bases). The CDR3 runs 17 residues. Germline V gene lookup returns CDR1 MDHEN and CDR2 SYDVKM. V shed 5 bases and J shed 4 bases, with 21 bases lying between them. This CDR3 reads CASSHARQGSSYNEQFF. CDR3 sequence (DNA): TGTGCCAGCAGTCACGCACGTCAGGGGTCATCTTACAATGAGCAGTTCTTC.

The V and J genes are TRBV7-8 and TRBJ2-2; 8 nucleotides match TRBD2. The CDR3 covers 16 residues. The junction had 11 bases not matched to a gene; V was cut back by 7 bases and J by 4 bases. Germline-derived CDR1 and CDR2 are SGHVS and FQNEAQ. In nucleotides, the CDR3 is TGTGCCAGCATCCCAAGGCGGGGGGACGTCACCGGGGAGCTGTTTTTT. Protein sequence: CASIPRRGDVTGELFF.

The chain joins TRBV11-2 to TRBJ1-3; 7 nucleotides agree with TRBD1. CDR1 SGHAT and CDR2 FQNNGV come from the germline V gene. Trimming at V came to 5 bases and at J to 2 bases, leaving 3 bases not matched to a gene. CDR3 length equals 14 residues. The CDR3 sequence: CASSRDRAGNTIYF. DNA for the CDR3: TGTGCCAGCAGCCGTGACAGGGCTGGAAACACCATATATTTT.

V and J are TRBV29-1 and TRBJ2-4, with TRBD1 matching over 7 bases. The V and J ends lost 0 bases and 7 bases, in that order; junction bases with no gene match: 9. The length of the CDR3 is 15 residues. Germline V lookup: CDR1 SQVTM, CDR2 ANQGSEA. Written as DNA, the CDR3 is TGCAGCGTTGAAGAAGGGTCGACAGGGTGGAACATTCAGTACTTC. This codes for CSVEEGSTGWNIQYF.

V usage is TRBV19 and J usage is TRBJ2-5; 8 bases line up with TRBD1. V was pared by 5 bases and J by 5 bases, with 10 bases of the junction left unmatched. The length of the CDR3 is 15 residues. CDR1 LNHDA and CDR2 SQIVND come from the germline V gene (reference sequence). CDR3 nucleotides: TGTGCCAGTAGTCGCTCAGGGGGCGCGGGGGAGACCCAGTACTTC. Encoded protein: CASSRSGGAGETQYF.

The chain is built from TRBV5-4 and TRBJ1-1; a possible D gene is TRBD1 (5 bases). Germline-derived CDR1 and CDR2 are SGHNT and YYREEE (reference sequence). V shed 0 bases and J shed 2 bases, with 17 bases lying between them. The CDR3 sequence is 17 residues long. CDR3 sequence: CASSLAPAGQRNTEAFF. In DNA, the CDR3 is TGTGCCAGCAGCTTGGCCCCCGCGGGGCAGCGAAACACTGAAGCTTTCTTT.

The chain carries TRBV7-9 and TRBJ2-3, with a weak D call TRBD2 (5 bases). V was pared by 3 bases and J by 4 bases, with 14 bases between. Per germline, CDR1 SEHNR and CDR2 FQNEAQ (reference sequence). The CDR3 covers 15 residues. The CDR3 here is CASSFRGVGPDTQYF. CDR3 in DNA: TGTGCCAGCAGCTTCCGGGGTGTCGGCCCAGATACGCAGTATTTT.

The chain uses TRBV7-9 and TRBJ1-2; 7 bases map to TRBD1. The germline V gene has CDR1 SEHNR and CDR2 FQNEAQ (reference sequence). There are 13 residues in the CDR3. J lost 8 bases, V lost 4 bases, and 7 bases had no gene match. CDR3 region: CASSSDRVKGYTF. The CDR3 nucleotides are TGTGCCAGCAGCTCCGACAGGGTCAAAGGCTACACCTTC.

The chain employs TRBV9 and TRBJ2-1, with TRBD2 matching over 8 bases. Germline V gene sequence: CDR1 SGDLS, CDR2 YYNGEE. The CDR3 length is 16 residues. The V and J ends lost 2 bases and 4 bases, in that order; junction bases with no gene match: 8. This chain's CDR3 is CASSVRKAGAYNEQFF. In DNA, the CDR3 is TGTGCCAGCAGCGTTCGGAAAGCGGGGGCGTACAATGAGCAGTTCTTC.

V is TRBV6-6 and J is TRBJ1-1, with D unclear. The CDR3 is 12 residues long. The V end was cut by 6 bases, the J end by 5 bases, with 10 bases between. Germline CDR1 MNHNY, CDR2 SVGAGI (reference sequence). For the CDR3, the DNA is TGTGCCAGCAGCTTACTCGGGACTGAAGCTTTCTTT. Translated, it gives CASSLLGTEAFF.

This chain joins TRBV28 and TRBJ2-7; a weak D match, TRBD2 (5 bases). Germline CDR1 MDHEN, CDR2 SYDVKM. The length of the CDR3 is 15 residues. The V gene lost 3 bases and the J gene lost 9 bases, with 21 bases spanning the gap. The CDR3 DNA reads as TGTGCCAGCAGTTTGACGGGATCCCATTACGATGTGCAGTACTTC. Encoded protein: CASSLTGSHYDVQYF. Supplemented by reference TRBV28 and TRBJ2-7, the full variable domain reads DVKVTQSSRYLVKRTGEKVFLECVQDMDHENMFWYRQDPGLGLRLIYFSYDVKMKEKGDIPEGYSVSREKKERFSLILESASTNQTSMYLCASSLTGSHYDVQYFGPGTRLTVT.

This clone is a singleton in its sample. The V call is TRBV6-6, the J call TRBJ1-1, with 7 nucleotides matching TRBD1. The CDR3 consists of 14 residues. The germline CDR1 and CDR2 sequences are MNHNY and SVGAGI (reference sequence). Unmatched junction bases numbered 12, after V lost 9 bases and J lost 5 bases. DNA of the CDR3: TGTGCCAGTAGACAGGGAAATGAGGCAACTGAAGCTTTCTTT. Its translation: CASRQGNEATEAFF.

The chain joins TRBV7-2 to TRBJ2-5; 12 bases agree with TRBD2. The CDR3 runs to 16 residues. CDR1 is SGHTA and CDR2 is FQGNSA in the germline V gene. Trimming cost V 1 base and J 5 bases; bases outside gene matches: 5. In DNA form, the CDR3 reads TGTGCCAGCAGCTTAGTACTAGCGGGGGGTAGGGAGACCCAGTACTTC. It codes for CASSLVLAGGRETQYF.

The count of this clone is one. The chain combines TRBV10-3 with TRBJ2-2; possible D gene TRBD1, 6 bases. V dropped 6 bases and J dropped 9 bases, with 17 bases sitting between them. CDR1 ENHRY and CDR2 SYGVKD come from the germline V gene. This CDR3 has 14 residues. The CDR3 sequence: CAISGTPIGRELFF. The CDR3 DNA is TGTGCCATCAGCGGGACACCCATAGGCCGGGAGCTGTTTTTT.

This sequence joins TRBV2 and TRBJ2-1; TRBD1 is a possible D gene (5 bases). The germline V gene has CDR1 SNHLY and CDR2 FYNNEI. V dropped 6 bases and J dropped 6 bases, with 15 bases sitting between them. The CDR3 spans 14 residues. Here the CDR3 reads CASSPLTTVNEQFF. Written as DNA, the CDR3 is TGTGCCAGCAGCCCTCTTACGACAGTCAATGAGCAGTTCTTC.

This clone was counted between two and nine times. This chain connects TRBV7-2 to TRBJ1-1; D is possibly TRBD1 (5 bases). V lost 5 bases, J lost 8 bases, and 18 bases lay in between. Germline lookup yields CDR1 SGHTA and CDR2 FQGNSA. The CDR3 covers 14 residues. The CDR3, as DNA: TGTGCCAGCAGCATCTATTCGGGGGAGCTGGAAGCTTTCTTT. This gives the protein CASSIYSGELEAFF. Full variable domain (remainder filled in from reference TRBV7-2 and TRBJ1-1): GAGVSQSPSNKVTEKGKDVELRCDPISGHTALYWYRQSLGQGLEFLIYFQGNSAPDKSGLPSDRFSAERTGGSVSTLTIQRTQQEDSAVYLCASSIYSGELEAFFGQGTRLTVV.

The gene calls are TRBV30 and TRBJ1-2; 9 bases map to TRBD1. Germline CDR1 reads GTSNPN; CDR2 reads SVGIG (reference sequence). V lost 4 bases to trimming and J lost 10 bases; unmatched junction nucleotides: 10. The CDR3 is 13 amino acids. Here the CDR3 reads CAWTGTGRAPYTF. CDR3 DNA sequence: TGTGCCTGGACCGGGACAGGGAGGGCCCCCTACACCTTC. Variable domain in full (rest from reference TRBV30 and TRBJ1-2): SQTIHQWPATLVQPVGSPLSLECTVEGTSNPNLYWYRQAAGRGLQLLFYSVGIGQISSEVPQNLSASRPQDRQFILSSKKLLLSDSGFYLCAWTGTGRAPYTFGSGTRLTVV.

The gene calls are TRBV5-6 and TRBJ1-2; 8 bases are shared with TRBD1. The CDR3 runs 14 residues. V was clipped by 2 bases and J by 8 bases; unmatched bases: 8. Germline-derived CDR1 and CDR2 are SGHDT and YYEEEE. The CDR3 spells CASSFGTGPRGYTF. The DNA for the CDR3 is TGTGCCAGCAGCTTTGGGACAGGCCCTCGGGGCTACACCTTC.

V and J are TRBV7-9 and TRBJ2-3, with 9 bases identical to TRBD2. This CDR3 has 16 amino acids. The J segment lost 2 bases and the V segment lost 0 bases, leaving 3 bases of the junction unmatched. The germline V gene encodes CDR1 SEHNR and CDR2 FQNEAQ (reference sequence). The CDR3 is CASSLASGGLTDTQYF. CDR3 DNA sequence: TGTGCCAGCAGCTTAGCTAGCGGGGGACTCACAGATACGCAGTATTTT.

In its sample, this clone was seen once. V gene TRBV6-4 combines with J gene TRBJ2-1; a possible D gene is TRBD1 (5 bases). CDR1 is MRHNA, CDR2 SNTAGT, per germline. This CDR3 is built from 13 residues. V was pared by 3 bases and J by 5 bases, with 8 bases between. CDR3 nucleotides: TGTGCCAGCAGTGAACAGGTACACAATGAGCAGTTCTTC. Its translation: CASSEQVHNEQFF.

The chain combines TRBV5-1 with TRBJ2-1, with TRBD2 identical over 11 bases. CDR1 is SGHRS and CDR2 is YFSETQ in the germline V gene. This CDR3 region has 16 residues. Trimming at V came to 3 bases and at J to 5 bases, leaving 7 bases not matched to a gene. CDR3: CASSSDGTSGDNEQFF. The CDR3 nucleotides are TGCGCCAGCAGCTCGGACGGGACTAGCGGTGACAATGAGCAGTTCTTC.

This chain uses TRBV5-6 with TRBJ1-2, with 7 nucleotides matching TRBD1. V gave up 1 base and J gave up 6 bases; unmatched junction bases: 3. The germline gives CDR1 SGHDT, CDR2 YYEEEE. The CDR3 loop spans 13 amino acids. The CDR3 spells CASSLPQGHGYTF. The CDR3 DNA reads TGTGCCAGCAGCTTGCCACAGGGGCATGGCTACACCTTC.

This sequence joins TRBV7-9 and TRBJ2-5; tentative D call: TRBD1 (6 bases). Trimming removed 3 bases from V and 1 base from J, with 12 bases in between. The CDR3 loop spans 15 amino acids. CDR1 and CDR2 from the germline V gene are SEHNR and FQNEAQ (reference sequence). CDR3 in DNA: TGTGCCAGCAGCTTTTGGACAGACCCCCAAGAGACCCAGTACTTC. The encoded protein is CASSFWTDPQETQYF.

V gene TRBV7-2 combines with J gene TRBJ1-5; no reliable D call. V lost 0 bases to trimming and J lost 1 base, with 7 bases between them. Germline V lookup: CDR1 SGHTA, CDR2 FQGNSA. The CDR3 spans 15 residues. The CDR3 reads CASSLAGLSNQPQHF. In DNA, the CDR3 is TGTGCCAGCAGCTTAGCCGGGTTGAGCAATCAGCCCCAGCATTTT.